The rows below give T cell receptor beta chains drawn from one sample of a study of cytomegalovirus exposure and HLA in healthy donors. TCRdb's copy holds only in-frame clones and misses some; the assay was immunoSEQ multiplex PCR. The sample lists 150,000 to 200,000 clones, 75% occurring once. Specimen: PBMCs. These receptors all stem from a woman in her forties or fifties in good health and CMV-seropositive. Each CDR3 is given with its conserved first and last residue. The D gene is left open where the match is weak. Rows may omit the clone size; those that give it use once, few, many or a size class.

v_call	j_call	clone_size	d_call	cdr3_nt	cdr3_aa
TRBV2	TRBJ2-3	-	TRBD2	TGTGCCAGCAGTGAAAATCTAGCGGGCACAGATACGCAGTATTTT	CASSENLAGTDTQYF
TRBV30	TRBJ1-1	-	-	TGTGCCTGGAGTGTGGCGGATAACACTGAAGCTTTCTTT	CAWSVADNTEAFF
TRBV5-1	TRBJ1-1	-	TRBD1	TGCGCCAGCAGACACGGACAGGGTATTGAAGCTTTCTTT	CASRHGQGIEAFF
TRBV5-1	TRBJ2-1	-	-	TGCGCCAGCAAGGTCCCCGGGGGTGAGCAGTTCTTC	CASKVPGGEQFF
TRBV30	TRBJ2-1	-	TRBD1	TGTGCCTGGGGAACTCCGACAGGGGAGAGAGGGTTCTTC	CAWGTPTGERGFF
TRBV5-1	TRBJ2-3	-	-	TGCGCCAGCAGCGTTGCGTCAGGGCTCGGGGATACGCAGTATTTT	CASSVASGLGDTQYF
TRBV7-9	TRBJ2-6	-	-	TGTGCCAGCAGCTCGCAGGGGCTCTCTGGGGCCAACGTCCTGACTTTC	CASSSQGLSGANVLTF
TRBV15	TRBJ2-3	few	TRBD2	TGTGCCACCAGCAGAGATTTGCGGGAGCCCACAGATACGCAGTATTTT	CATSRDLREPTDTQYF
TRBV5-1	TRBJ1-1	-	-	TGCGCCAGCAGCTTGGAGGGGTCGCGGAACACTGAAGCTTTCTTT	CASSLEGSRNTEAFF
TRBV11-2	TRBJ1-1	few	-	TGTGCCAGCAGCCGGGGTTTCCCTGGGGGCTTCACTGAAGCTTTCTTT	CASSRGFPGGFTEAFF
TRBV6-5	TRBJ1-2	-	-	TGTGCCAGCACCCGCGGCGGAGACTTAAACTATGGCTACACCTTC	CASTRGGDLNYGYTF
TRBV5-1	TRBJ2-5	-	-	TGCGCCAGCAGAAATGGCGGAAGCCGGGAGACCCAGTACTTC	CASRNGGSRETQYF
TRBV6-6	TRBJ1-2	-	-	TGTGCCAGCAGTACTGGGCGGGGGGCGCGAGGCTACACCTTC	CASSTGRGARGYTF
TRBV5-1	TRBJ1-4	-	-	TGCGCCAGCAGCTTCGGGTCAACTAATGAAAAACTGTTTTTT	CASSFGSTNEKLFF
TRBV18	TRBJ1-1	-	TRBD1	TGTGCCAGCTCACCACCGTCCTATAACAGGGGCGGGGAAGCTTTCTTT	CASSPPSYNRGGEAFF
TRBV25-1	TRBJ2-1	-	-	TGTGCCAGCAGTGAAGGGGGGGCCTCCTACAATGAGCAGTTCTTC	CASSEGGASYNEQFF
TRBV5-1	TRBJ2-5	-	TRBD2	TGCGCCAGCGGACGGGGGGACCCCCAAGAGACCCAGTACTTC	CASGRGDPQETQYF
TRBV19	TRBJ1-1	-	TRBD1	TGTGCCAGTAGTATCTGGACAGGGACTGAAGCTTTCTTT	CASSIWTGTEAFF
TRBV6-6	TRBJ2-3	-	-	TGTGCCAGCGCCCTCGGGACTTCCCGCACAGATACGCAGTATTTT	CASALGTSRTDTQYF
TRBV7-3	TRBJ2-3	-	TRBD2	TGTGCCAGCAGGAGACTAGCGGGGACCACAGATACGCAGTATTTT	CASRRLAGTTDTQYF
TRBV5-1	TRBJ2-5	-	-	TGCGCCAGCAGCCCACAGGGAAAGGGTTTAGGAGAGACCCAGTACTTC	CASSPQGKGLGETQYF
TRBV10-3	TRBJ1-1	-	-	TGTGCCATCAGTCCGGGACAAATGAACACTGAAGCTTTCTTT	CAISPGQMNTEAFF
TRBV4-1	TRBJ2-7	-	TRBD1	TGCGCCAGCAGCCACGAGACAGGGGGCCGCCACGAGCAGTACTTC	CASSHETGGRHEQYF
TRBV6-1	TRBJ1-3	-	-	TGTGCCAGCAGGGGGAGGGGAACTGGAAACACCATATATTTT	CASRGRGTGNTIYF
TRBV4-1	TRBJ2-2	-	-	TGCGCCAGCAGCACCCAGGCACCTAACACCGGGGAGCTGTTTTTT	CASSTQAPNTGELFF
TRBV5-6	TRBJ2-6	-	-	TGTGCCAGCAGCTTGGTTATACTCTCTGGGGCCAACGTCCTGACTTTC	CASSLVILSGANVLTF
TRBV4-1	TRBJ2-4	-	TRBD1	TGCGCCAGCAGCCACCCGGGACAGGGGGCAATTTCCAAAAACATTCAGTACTTC	CASSHPGQGAISKNIQYF
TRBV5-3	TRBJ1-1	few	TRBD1	TGTGCCAGAAGCATTCCCCGGGACAGGGAGGGTAAAATGAACACTGAAGCTTTCTTT	CARSIPRDREGKMNTEAFF
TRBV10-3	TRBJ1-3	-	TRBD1	TGTGCCATCAGTGCAGGGGGCGGTGGAAACACCATATATTTT	CAISAGGGGNTIYF
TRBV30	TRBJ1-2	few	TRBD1	TGTGCCTGGAGGGGACAGGGACGAGGCTACACCTTC	CAWRGQGRGYTF
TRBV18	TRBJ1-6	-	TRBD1	TGTGCCAGCTCACCACCGGGACAGGATAATTCACCCCTCCACTTT	CASSPPGQDNSPLHF
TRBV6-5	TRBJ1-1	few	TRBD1	TGTGCCACCACACAGGGGGCATGGACTGAAGCTTTCTTT	CATTQGAWTEAFF
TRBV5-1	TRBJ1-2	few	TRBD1	TGCGCCAGCAGCGAAGGACAGGGGGTACGTGGCTACACCTTC	CASSEGQGVRGYTF
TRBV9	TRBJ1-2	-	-	TGTGCCAGCAGCGCCGGCGGGCACTATGGCTACACCTTC	CASSAGGHYGYTF
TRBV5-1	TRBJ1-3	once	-	TGCGCCAGCAGCCCGGTATCTTCTGGAAACACCATATATTTT	CASSPVSSGNTIYF
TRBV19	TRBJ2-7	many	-	TGTGCCAGTAGTGGACATATCTCCTACGAGCAGTACTTC	CASSGHISYEQYF
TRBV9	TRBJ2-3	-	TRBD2	TGTGCCAGCAGCCAATCAGCGGGGGGCACAGATACGCAGTATTTT	CASSQSAGGTDTQYF